This TCR beta chain was identified in a study of control samples from healthy donors and cancer patients. This CDR3 contains 15 residues. V shed 1 base and J shed 0 bases, with 8 bases lying between them. Germline V gene lookup returns CDR1 SGDLS and CDR2 YYNGEE. Only in-frame clones appear in the TCRdb table, and some are missing; sequencing was by immunoSEQ multiplex PCR. The table shows approximately 170,000 clones, with 80% to 95% occurring only once. The sequencing sample was made of blood. The TCR was taken from a woman in her sixties or seventies in good health. The V and J genes are TRBV9 and TRBJ1-5; no reliable D call. This CDR3 is CASSVSGNSNQPQHF. The CDR3 DNA sequence: TGTGCCAGCAGCGTATCAGGAAATAGCAATCAGCCCCAGCATTTT.